A single sample gave rise to the 21 T cell receptor beta chains below, sequenced in a study of cytomegalovirus exposure and HLA in healthy donors listed by TCRdb under 2017. The library was produced with the immunoSEQ multiplex PCR assay. A mixture of 60 forward primers for TCR Vbeta segments and 13 reverse primers for TCR Jbeta segments was used in the multiplex PCR. The immuneACCESS repertoire file appears here via TCRdb, limited to in-frame rearrangements. These files lack a portion of the clones; in checked studies, under half of the deficit traces to unresolved V genes, and the cause of the others is not known. Counted in this sample were 150,000 to 200,000 clones; just over 75% of them appeared once. Of the sample, about 4% is held by the ten largest clones. Sample: PBMCs. All receptors come from a woman between 55 and 75 years old in good health and CMV-seropositive.

This clone was detected only a few times. The DNA of the CDR3 is TGTGCCAGCAGCTACACAGGGGTAAGGGAGACCCAGTACTTC. Amino acids: CASSYTGVRETQYF. The gene calls are TRBV5-4 and TRBJ2-5, with TRBD1 matching over 7 bases. The germline gives CDR1 SGHNT, CDR2 YYREEE (reference sequence). V lost 3 bases and J lost 5; bases outside the gene matches: 7. This CDR3 is 14 amino acids long.

This clone was found a few times. The rearrangement links TRBV7-8 to TRBJ2-7, with TRBD1 matching 12 bases. The CDR3 has 15 amino acids. With V trimmed by 2 bases and J by 5 bases, 4 bases remained unmatched. Germline assignment: CDR1 SGHVS and CDR2 FQNEAQ. The CDR3 region has the DNA TGTGCCAGCAGCTTAATGGGACAGGGGGCTCACGAGCAGTACTTC. Protein product: CASSLMGQGAHEQYF. The complete variable domain, with remaining parts taken from reference TRBV7-8 and TRBJ2-7, reads GAGVSQSPRYKVAKRGQDVALRCDPISGHVSLFWYQQALGQGPEFLTYFQNEAQLDKSGLPSDRFFAERPEGSVSTLKIQRTQQEDSAVYLCASSLMGQGAHEQYFGPGTRLTVT.

CDR3 residues: CASSFHRGNQPQHF. CDR3 sequence (DNA): TGTGCCAGCAGCTTCCACAGGGGCAATCAGCCCCAGCATTTT. The rearrangement uses TRBV5-8 and TRBJ1-5; the D gene is possibly TRBD1 (6 bases). Germline CDR1 is SGHTS and CDR2 is YDEGEE. This CDR3 comprises 14 residues. Deletions cut 2 bases from V and 2 bases from J, with 8 bases between. Drawing the rest from reference TRBV5-8 and TRBJ1-5, the complete variable domain is EAGVTQSPTHLIKTRGQQATLRCSPISGHTSVYWYQQALGLGLQFLLWYDEGEERNRGNFPPRFSGRQFPNYSSELNVNALELEDSALYLCASSFHRGNQPQHFGDGTRLSIL.

In this sample, this clone turned up a few times. V gene TRBV9 combines with J gene TRBJ1-1; no definite D call. The germline CDR1 and CDR2 sequences are SGDLS and YYNGEE. Trimming cost V 3 bases and J 1 base, with 7 bases left between them. The CDR3 spans 13 residues. The CDR3, as DNA: TGTGCCAGCAGCGAACAAGAGAACACTGAAGCTTTCTTT. Encoded protein: CASSEQENTEAFF. Variable domain in full (rest from reference TRBV9 and TRBJ1-1): DSGVTQTPKHLITATGQRVTLRCSPRSGDLSVYWYQQSLDQGLQFLIQYYNGEERAKGNILERFSAQQFPDLHSELNLSSLELGDSALYFCASSEQENTEAFFGQGTRLTVV.

A note on this clone: Other DNA sequences within the sample encode an identical CDR3. The V gene is TRBV30, the J gene TRBJ1-5, with 7 positions matching TRBD1. In germline, CDR1 is GTSNPN, CDR2 SVGIG (reference sequence). V trimming: 0 bases; J trimming: 4 bases; junction bases outside the gene matches: 0. The CDR3 covers 13 residues. The chain's CDR3 is CAWSVQGNQPQHF. CDR3 DNA: TGTGCCTGGAGTGTACAGGGGAATCAGCCCCAGCATTTT.

The chain has TRBV28 and TRBJ1-5; 7 bases line up with TRBD1. The ends lost 5 bases at V and 2 bases at J; junction bases unmatched: 9. This CDR3 has 16 amino acids. CDR1 MDHEN and CDR2 SYDVKM come from the germline V gene. This CDR3 is CASSPIKGAGNQPQHF. CDR3 nucleotide sequence: TGTGCCAGCAGTCCCATTAAGGGGGCTGGCAATCAGCCCCAGCATTTT.

The rearrangement uses TRBV27 and TRBJ2-2, with 11 nucleotides matching TRBD1. The junction had 3 bases not matched to a gene; V was cut back by 4 bases and J by 2 bases. Germline V lookup: CDR1 MNHEY, CDR2 SMNVEV (reference sequence). The CDR3 length is 16 residues. The CDR3 nucleotides read TGTGCCAGCAGTTGGGACAGGGGGGTAAACACCGGGGAGCTGTTTTTT. Its translation is CASSWDRGVNTGELFF.

The chain links TRBV27 to TRBJ1-4, with D unresolved. The CDR3 length is 14 residues. The V and J ends lost 2 bases and 8 bases respectively, with 12 bases between them. CDR1 is MNHEY, CDR2 SMNVEV, per germline (reference sequence). The CDR3 DNA is TGTGCCAGCAGTTTAAGAAGATCCGGGGAAAAACTGTTTTTT. This encodes CASSLRRSGEKLFF. The full variable domain, completed using reference TRBV27 and TRBJ1-4, is EAQVTQNPRYLITVTGKKLTVTCSQNMNHEYMSWYRQDPGLGLRQIYYSMNVEVTDKGDVPEGYKVSRKEKRNFPLILESPSPNQTSLYFCASSLRRSGEKLFFGSGTQLSVL.

This sequence joins TRBV7-2 and TRBJ2-2, with D possibly being TRBD2 (7 bases). V was cut by 5 bases and J by 2 bases, with 24 bases left in between. CDR3 length equals 19 residues. Germline loops: CDR1 SGHTA, CDR2 FQGNSA. CDR3 sequence: CASSPQGFGTTKNTGELFF. CDR3 coding DNA: TGTGCCAGCAGCCCACAGGGTTTCGGGACTACGAAAAACACCGGGGAGCTGTTTTTT. Filled out from reference TRBV7-2 and TRBJ2-2, the complete variable domain reads GAGVSQSPSNKVTEKGKDVELRCDPISGHTALYWYRQSLGQGLEFLIYFQGNSAPDKSGLPSDRFSAERTGGSVSTLTIQRTQQEDSAVYLCASSPQGFGTTKNTGELFFGEGSRLTVL.

This clone has more than one count but fewer than ten. The rearrangement uses TRBV19 and TRBJ1-5; D is unresolved. Germline-derived CDR1 and CDR2 are LNHDA and SQIVND (reference sequence). V was clipped by 9 bases and J by 4 bases, with 13 bases between them. CDR3 length: 13 residues. CDR3 residues: CASARTFNQPQHF. Here the CDR3 DNA reads TGTGCCAGCGCCCGGACTTTTAATCAGCCCCAGCATTTT.

This chain connects TRBV28 to TRBJ1-4; TRBD1 matches 8 bases. Germline assignment: CDR1 MDHEN and CDR2 SYDVKM. This CDR3 comprises 16 residues. The ends lost 2 bases at V and 9 bases at J; junction bases unmatched: 11. The CDR3 region has the DNA TGTGCCAGCAGTTTAATATCAGGGGGCGCCACGAAAAAACTGTTTTTT. Residues: CASSLISGGATKKLFF.

V and J are TRBV6-1 and TRBJ2-1, with D hard to call. Germline V lookup: CDR1 MNHNS, CDR2 SASEGT. The CDR3 spans 15 residues. V lost 1 base, J lost 6 bases, and 13 bases lay in between. DNA for the CDR3: TGTGCCAGCAGTGAAGGGCCTACTATCGCCAATGAGCAGTTCTTC. Its translation is CASSEGPTIANEQFF.

The table lists this clone with a few counts. The chain joins TRBV25-1 to TRBJ1-1; TRBD1 matches 7 bases. Germline-derived CDR1 and CDR2 are MGHDK and SYGVNS. Losses at the gene ends were 2 bases for V and 4 bases for J; bases not matched to a gene: 10. CDR3 length: 16 residues. The CDR3 nucleotides are TGTGCCAGCAGTGAACCGACAGGGTTCATGGGCACTGAAGCTTTCTTT. Amino acid sequence: CASSEPTGFMGTEAFF.

The chain couples TRBV6-1 to TRBJ1-2; 7 bases line up with TRBD1. The J segment lost 3 bases and the V segment lost 3 bases, leaving 16 bases of the junction unmatched. The CDR3 loop spans 18 amino acids. CDR1 is MNHNS, CDR2 SASEGT, per germline. The CDR3 coding sequence is TGTGCCAGCAGTGATCGGGCAGGGGGGCTTGTGAGGCACTATGGCTACACCTTC. It specifies CASSDRAGGLVRHYGYTF.

This chain uses TRBV4-2 with TRBJ2-7; TRBD2 aligns across 10 bases. The J segment lost 2 bases and the V segment lost 1 base, leaving 2 bases of the junction unmatched. The CDR3 runs to 15 residues. CDR1 and CDR2 from the germline V gene are LGHNA and YNFKEQ. The CDR3 loop is CASSQGTSGTYEQYF. The CDR3 DNA reads as TGTGCCAGCAGCCAAGGGACTAGCGGAACCTACGAGCAGTACTTC.

This clone was seen a handful of times. V is TRBV28 and J is TRBJ2-7; TRBD1 matches 9 bases. There are 16 residues in the CDR3. The V gene's germline CDR1 is MDHEN and CDR2 SYDVKM. The junction had 8 bases not matched to a gene; V was cut back by 5 bases and J by 0 bases. The CDR3: CASSQPGTGTSYEQYF. The CDR3 DNA follows: TGTGCCAGCAGTCAACCCGGGACAGGGACCTCCTACGAGCAGTACTTC.

CDR3 in DNA: TGTGCCAGCAGCTTAGGCAGGGGGGCTGAAGCTTTCTTT. It specifies CASSLGRGAEAFF. This chain connects TRBV7-8 to TRBJ1-1, with 7 bases that match TRBD1. Germline trimming cut 1 base from V and 6 bases from J; bases unmatched to any gene: 2. The germline CDR1 and CDR2 sequences are SGHVS and FQNEAQ. This CDR3 has 13 amino acids.

This sequence joins TRBV14 and TRBJ2-3; the D is unclear. The CDR3 extends over 16 amino acids. Per the germline V gene, CDR1 is SGHDN and CDR2 is FVKESK. Trimming cost V 1 base and J 2 bases, with 13 bases left between them. The CDR3 loop is CASSQALLRITDTQYF. The CDR3, as DNA: TGTGCCAGCAGCCAAGCGCTTTTGCGGATCACAGATACGCAGTATTTT.

The V gene is TRBV2, the J gene TRBJ2-4; D is possibly TRBD2 (6 bases). The V gene lost 10 bases and the J gene lost 6 bases, with 16 bases spanning the gap. The CDR3 has 13 amino acids. CDR1 and CDR2 (germline): SNHLY, FYNNEI. DNA of the CDR3: TGTGCCAATAGGAGGGGCCCGGGAAACATTCAGTACTTC. This translates into CANRRGPGNIQYF.

This chain uses TRBV7-9 with TRBJ2-1; 8 nucleotides agree with TRBD1. J lost 12 bases, V lost 3 bases, and 1 base had no gene match. The germline CDR1 and CDR2 sequences are SEHNR and FQNEAQ (reference sequence). The length of the CDR3 is 11 residues. The CDR3 nucleotides are TGTGCCAGCAGCTTCAGGGGGCGGCAGTTCTTC. The encoded protein is CASSFRGRQFF.

The gene calls are TRBV9 and TRBJ1-2; a possible D gene is TRBD1 (6 bases). This CDR3 is 14 amino acids long. The germline V gene has CDR1 SGDLS and CDR2 YYNGEE. V was cut by 0 bases and J by 4 bases, with 10 bases left in between. The DNA for the CDR3 is TGTGCCAGCAGCGTAGCGCAGGGGACCTATGGCTACACCTTC. Residues: CASSVAQGTYGYTF.